The 7 T cell receptor beta chains given below trace back to one sample, sequenced in a study of T cell responses to AZD1222 COVID-19 vaccine. Produced via immunoSEQ multiplex PCR; TCRdb's table is partial and in-frame only. The sample records 120,000 or so clones, over 75% being singletons. Sample: peripheral blood, taken on day 0 of AZD1222 vaccination. The receptors originated from an adult in good health.

V is TRBV18 and J is TRBJ1-1; TRBD1 matches at 7 bases. Germline V lookup: CDR1 KGHSH, CDR2 LQKENI. J lost 6 bases, V lost 3 bases, and 1 base had no gene match. CDR3 length: 12 amino acids. The CDR3 protein is CASSPRGSEAFF. Written as DNA, the CDR3 is TGTGCCAGCTCACCCAGGGGGTCTGAAGCTTTCTTT.

This chain joins TRBV3-1 (or the pseudogene TRBV3-2) and TRBJ2-7, with D perhaps matching TRBD1 (5 bases). CDR1 is LGHDT and CDR2 is YNNKEL in the germline V gene (reference sequence). This CDR3 contains 12 residues. V was clipped by 6 bases and J by 3 bases, with 9 bases between them. This CDR3 reads CASSHDSYEQYF. In DNA, the CDR3 is TGTGCCAGCAGTCATGACAGCTACGAGCAGTACTTC.

This clone was seen just once. The chain combines TRBV9 with TRBJ1-6, with D possibly matching TRBD1 (5 bases). Trimming left V 4 bases short and J 10 bases short, with 15 bases between. The CDR3 contains 14 residues. CDR1 and CDR2 from the germline V gene are SGDLS and YYNGEE. CDR3 in DNA: TGTGCCAGCAGCCCCTCGGGGGTAGGATCACCCCTCCACTTT. The encoded protein is CASSPSGVGSPLHF.

The chain is built from TRBV4-3 and TRBJ2-7, with 12 bases fitting TRBD1. Germline V gene lookup returns CDR1 LGHNA and CDR2 YSLEER. The V gene end was trimmed by 0 bases and the J gene end by 7 bases; junction bases not matched to a gene: 7. The CDR3 contains 16 residues. CDR3 DNA sequence: TGCGCCAGCAGCCAAGATGAGGGACAGGGGGCGTGGGAGCAGTACTTC. Its protein is CASSQDEGQGAWEQYF.

This clone appeared a few times. The chain links TRBV24-1 to TRBJ2-1; 12 bases line up with TRBD2. Germline CDR1 is KGHDR and CDR2 is SFDVKD. This CDR3 is 16 amino acids long. Germline trimming cut 3 bases from V and 4 bases from J; bases unmatched to any gene: 3. The CDR3 nucleotides are TGTGCCACCAGTGATGCCCTAGCGGGAGGGTACAATGAGCAGTTCTTC. Encoded protein: CATSDALAGGYNEQFF.

V gene TRBV11-2 combines with J gene TRBJ1-1, with D possibly matching TRBD1 (5 bases). The CDR3 covers 14 residues. Germline-derived CDR1 and CDR2 are SGHAT and FQNNGV. Deletions cut 4 bases from V and 4 bases from J, with 13 bases between. The CDR3 region is CASSSEGRATEAFF. The CDR3 DNA sequence: TGTGCCAGCAGCTCCGAGGGGCGTGCCACTGAAGCTTTCTTT.

The CDR3: CASSQGGASGYEQYF. DNA of the CDR3: TGTGCCAGCAGCCAAGGTGGTGCTAGCGGCTACGAGCAGTACTTC. This sequence joins TRBV3-1 (or the pseudogene TRBV3-2) and TRBJ2-7; the match to TRBD2 covers 7 bases. V gave up 1 base and J gave up 3 bases; unmatched junction bases: 6. CDR3 length: 15 amino acids. Germline-derived CDR1 and CDR2 are LGHDT and YNNKEL (reference sequence).